The 13 T cell receptor beta chains below come from one sample, sequenced in a study of a mutant IDH1 vaccine in newly diagnosed glioma. Repertoires were generated with immunoSEQ multiplex PCR, while TCRdb's copy carries only in-frame clones and drops some. The sample records under 40,000 clones, approximately 83% being singletons. As for time point: week 47, end of study. Each dose of the vaccine consisted of 300 ug of mutant IDH1 20-mer peptide, with topical imiquimod. The antigens these receptors bind are not known. The material was PBMCs, obtained from a glioma patient whose treatment included an IDH1 peptide vaccine. These TCRs come from a man younger than 40 with glioma.

The chain links TRBV4-1 to TRBJ1-4; 9 bases are shared with TRBD1. The J segment lost 6 bases and the V segment lost 7 bases, leaving 6 bases of the junction unmatched. Germline CDR1 is MGHRA and CDR2 is YSYEKL. This CDR3 has 14 residues. CDR3 DNA sequence: TGCGCCAGCACAACAGGGGGCGCGGATGAAAAACTGTTTTTT. Its protein is CASTTGGADEKLFF.

The genes are TRBV27 and TRBJ1-5; the D gene is possibly TRBD1 (6 bases). The length of the CDR3 is 12 residues. Germline CDR1 is MNHEY and CDR2 is SMNVEV (reference sequence). Trimming took off 4 bases at V and 5 bases at J, with 6 bases between the two ends. DNA for the CDR3: TGTGCCAGCAGTTCAGGGGATCAGCCCCAGCATTTT. Amino acids: CASSSGDQPQHF.

The rearrangement joins TRBV7-9 to TRBJ2-1; TRBD2 matches 10 bases. The CDR3 sequence is 17 residues long. J was trimmed by 8 bases and V by 0 bases; bases with no gene match: 10. Germline V gene lookup returns CDR1 SEHNR and CDR2 FQNEAQ (reference sequence). The DNA of the CDR3 is TGTGCCAGCAGCTTAGCAAGGGGTAGCGGGAGGCCCGATGAGCAGTTCTTC. It is translated as CASSLARGSGRPDEQFF.

Only a few counts were recorded for this clone. This chain links TRBV21-1 with TRBJ1-5; the D call of TRBD1 is as the table states it, not checked on the DNA. TRBV21-1 is a known pseudogene. The CDR3 length is 20 residues. CDR3: CASSKDSGTDKDYSNQPQHF. The CDR3 coding sequence is TGTGCCAGCAGCAAAGATTCCGGGACAGACAAAGATTATAGCAATCAGCCCCAGCATTTT.

The chain combines TRBV5-1 with TRBJ1-1; no clear D gene. Trimming pared 2 bases from V and 4 bases from J, leaving 12 bases between. The CDR3 sequence is 14 residues long. The germline V gene has CDR1 SGHRS and CDR2 YFSETQ. The chain's CDR3 is CASSFLEGSTEAFF. The CDR3 nucleotides read TGCGCCAGCAGCTTCCTGGAAGGGAGCACTGAAGCTTTCTTT.

V and J are TRBV19 and TRBJ2-1; 7 bases fit TRBD1. Germline V gives CDR1 LNHDA, CDR2 SQIVND (reference sequence). CDR3 size: 15 residues. J gave up 7 bases and V 7 bases, and 13 bases lay outside the gene matches. This chain's CDR3 is CASTLQGPLGNEQFF. In DNA, the CDR3 is TGTGCCAGTACTCTACAGGGGCCGCTCGGGAATGAGCAGTTCTTC. Combining the CDR3 with reference TRBV19 and TRBJ2-1 gives the whole variable domain DGGITQSPKYLFRKEGQNVTLSCEQNLNHDAMYWYRQDPGQGLRLIYYSQIVNDFQKGDIAEGYSVSREKKESFPLTVTSAQKNPTAFYLCASTLQGPLGNEQFFGPGTRLTVL.

The rearrangement uses TRBV7-8 and TRBJ2-7; no reliable D call. This CDR3 is 14 amino acids long. Germline V gives CDR1 SGHVS, CDR2 FQNEAQ. V was cut by 1 base and J by 0 bases, with 7 bases left in between. CDR3 protein: CASSLGTSSYEQYF. The CDR3 coding sequence is TGTGCCAGCAGCTTAGGGACCTCCTCCTACGAGCAGTACTTC.

The chain is built from TRBV30 and TRBJ2-1; possibly TRBD1 for D (5 bases). The V end lost 1 base, the J end lost 6 bases, and 10 bases lay between the germline ends. This CDR3 spans 13 amino acids. Germline CDR1 is GTSNPN and CDR2 is SVGIG (reference sequence). DNA of the CDR3: TGTGCCTGGAGTGGGGGCGCTACCAATGAGCAGTTCTTC. Protein: CAWSGGATNEQFF.

The chain combines TRBV7-2 with TRBJ1-2, with 10 bases identical to TRBD1. This CDR3 has 15 residues. The V gene's germline CDR1 is SGHTA and CDR2 FQGNSA. V was clipped by 4 bases and J by 3 bases; unmatched bases: 5. CDR3 nucleotides: TGTGCCAGCAGCTCCGAAGGACAGGGGGACTATGGCTACACCTTC. This gives the protein CASSSEGQGDYGYTF. Complete variable domain (other parts from reference TRBV7-2 and TRBJ1-2): GAGVSQSPSNKVTEKGKDVELRCDPISGHTALYWYRQSLGQGLEFLIYFQGNSAPDKSGLPSDRFSAERTGGSVSTLTIQRTQQEDSAVYLCASSSEGQGDYGYTFGSGTRLTVV.

This clone was seen a handful of times. CDR3 DNA: TGCGCCAGCAGCCAAGGAAAAGGGGGCAACACTGAAGCTTTCTTT. The encoded protein is CASSQGKGGNTEAFF. This chain uses TRBV4-1 with TRBJ1-1; 7 bases match TRBD1. This CDR3 has 15 residues. The germline gives CDR1 MGHRA, CDR2 YSYEKL. V lost 1 base and J lost 2; bases outside the gene matches: 4.

V is TRBV30 and J is TRBJ2-1; D remains ambiguous. This CDR3 comprises 12 residues. V gave up 7 bases and J gave up 4 bases, with 11 bases separating them. Germline V gene data show CDR1 as GTSNPN and CDR2 as SVGIG (reference sequence). This CDR3 is CASVDGYNEQFF. The CDR3 DNA follows: TGTGCCTCCGTCGACGGGTACAATGAGCAGTTCTTC.

Only a few counts were recorded for this clone. The rearrangement links TRBV18 to TRBJ2-1; the D gene is possibly TRBD2 (6 bases). Trimming removed 6 bases from V and 0 bases from J, with 21 bases in between. The CDR3 is 18 amino acids. Germline-derived CDR1 and CDR2 are KGHSH and LQKENI. CDR3 sequence: CASSVLATKTHSYNEQFF. CDR3 DNA sequence: TGTGCCAGCTCGGTACTAGCCACGAAGACCCACTCCTACAATGAGCAGTTCTTC.

This clone was seen a few times. The V gene is TRBV7-9, the J gene TRBJ2-3, with unresolved D. The V gene lost 1 base and the J gene lost 2 bases, with 4 bases spanning the gap. The germline gives CDR1 SEHNR, CDR2 FQNEAQ (reference sequence). The CDR3 extends over 13 amino acids. The CDR3 sequence is CASSLVPTDTQYF. In DNA form, the CDR3 reads TGTGCCAGCAGCTTAGTTCCCACAGATACGCAGTATTTT.